The 2 T cell receptor beta chains in this list originate from one sample, sequenced in a study of shared clonotypes between healthy human individuals. The protocol was immunoSEQ multiplex PCR, while the TCRdb copy is restricted to in-frame clones and leaves out a portion. The sample lists over a million clones; 96% were seen once. The material sequenced was naive CD4+ T cells sorted from blood. The subset is: CD45RA+ positively selected. These receptor sequences come from a man younger than 40 in good health.

The gene calls are TRBV5-1 and TRBJ2-1, with 7 nucleotides matching TRBD2. The CDR3 has 13 amino acids. The J segment lost 4 bases and the V segment lost 4 bases, leaving 2 bases of the junction unmatched. Germline V CDR1 and CDR2: SGHRS, YFSETQ. CDR3 amino acids: CASSHGGYNEQFF. For the CDR3, the DNA is TGCGCCAGCAGCCACGGGGGGTACAATGAGCAGTTCTTC.

This sequence joins TRBV25-1 and TRBJ2-5; D might be TRBD1 (5 bases). V was cut by 1 base and J by 5 bases, with 14 bases left in between. The CDR3 is 15 residues long. Germline CDR1 reads MGHDK; CDR2 reads SYGVNS. This chain's CDR3 is CASSEWGSGRETQYF. The CDR3 region has the DNA TGTGCCAGCAGTGAATGGGGATCAGGGCGGGAGACCCAGTACTTC.